A single sample is the source of the 14 T cell receptor beta chains below, sequenced in a study of CD8+CD57+ T cells in acquired aplastic anemia. Genomic DNA, serving as template, underwent TCR beta VDJ and CDR3 profiling. TCRdb re-derived calls from the reads in MiXCR, one entry per CDR3 protein. The table has roughly 58,000 distinct CDR3 sequences, over 45% seen once. Material for sequencing was sorted CD4+, CD8+, or CD8+CD57+ T cells (not recorded which) from PBMCs. These receptors all stem from a human donor in good health, serving as a control.

The chain carries TRBV5-1 and TRBJ1-1; 9 positions match TRBD1. Unmatched junction bases numbered 6, after V lost 4 bases and J lost 5 bases. From germline, CDR1 is SGHRS and CDR2 YFSETQ. The CDR3 extends over 14 amino acids. CDR3 in DNA: TGCGCCAGCAGCGGGGGACAGGGTGGAACTGAAGCTTTCTTT. As protein: CASSGGQGGTEAFF.

The rearrangement joins TRBV4-1 to TRBJ1-1; D gene unclear. Trimming pared 1 base from V and 7 bases from J, leaving 16 bases between. The CDR3 is 15 residues long. Germline CDR1 MGHRA, CDR2 YSYEKL. The CDR3 DNA sequence: TGCGCCAGCAGCCAAGGAAGGGAGGGTTCTGGTGAAGCTTTCTTT. This translates into CASSQGREGSGEAFF.

The chain couples TRBV20-1 to TRBJ1-5; 8 bases are a match to TRBD1. V lost 3 bases to trimming and J lost 6 bases; unmatched junction nucleotides: 7. There are 14 residues in the CDR3. Looked up from germline, CDR1 is DFQATT and CDR2 is SNEGSKA (reference sequence). Here the CDR3 reads CSARSDRGSQPQHF. Written as DNA, the CDR3 is TGCAGTGCTAGGTCAGACAGGGGTAGTCAGCCCCAGCATTTT.

CDR3 DNA sequence: TGTGCCAGTAGTTGGCTAGCGGAGAACACCGGGGAGCTGTTTTTT. Protein sequence: CASSWLAENTGELFF. This rearrangement joins TRBV19 to TRBJ2-2, with 7 bases lining up with TRBD2. The CDR3 extends over 15 amino acids. V was pared by 5 bases and J by 1 base, with 4 bases of the junction left unmatched. In germline, CDR1 is LNHDA, CDR2 SQIVND (reference sequence). Full variable domain (rest looked up from reference TRBV19 and TRBJ2-2): DGGITQSPKYLFRKEGQNVTLSCEQNLNHDAMYWYRQDPGQGLRLIYYSQIVNDFQKGDIAEGYSVSREKKESFPLTVTSAQKNPTAFYLCASSWLAENTGELFFGEGSRLTVL.

The rearrangement uses TRBV2 and TRBJ1-6; TRBD1 agrees at 7 bases. CDR3 length: 15 residues. CDR1 SNHLY and CDR2 FYNNEI come from the germline V gene. Trimming took 5 bases from V and 6 from J; bases not matched to a gene: 7. CDR3 protein: CASSYDRDANSPLHF. The CDR3 DNA is TGTGCCAGCAGTTACGACAGGGACGCTAATTCACCCCTCCACTTT.

V usage is TRBV19 and J usage is TRBJ1-1; D is unclear. Germline assignment: CDR1 LNHDA and CDR2 SQIVND (reference sequence). V was shortened by 3 bases and J by 4 bases, with 12 bases between the two germline ends. This CDR3 region has 14 residues. The CDR3 spells CASSILAGGTEAFF. The DNA of the CDR3 is TGTGCCAGTAGTATTCTAGCGGGAGGCACTGAAGCTTTCTTT.

This clonotype was recorded only once. The CDR3 is CATSASPKGGQPQHF. For the CDR3, the DNA is TGTGCCACCAGTGCCAGCCCAAAGGGGGGTCAGCCCCAGCATTTT. The chain couples TRBV24-1 to TRBJ1-5; D possibly corresponds to TRBD1 (6 bases). This CDR3 is built from 15 residues. Trimming pared 5 bases from V and 6 bases from J, leaving 16 bases between. The germline gives CDR1 KGHDR, CDR2 SFDVKD.

The V call is TRBV7-9, the J call TRBJ1-1, with TRBD1 identical over 7 bases. The junction had 5 bases not matched to a gene; V was cut back by 3 bases and J by 1 base. The CDR3 is 15 amino acids. Germline CDR1 is SEHNR and CDR2 is FQNEAQ (reference sequence). This chain's CDR3 is CASSLVQGQNTEAFF. DNA of the CDR3: TGTGCCAGCAGCTTGGTACAGGGGCAGAACACTGAAGCTTTCTTT.

Points on this clonotype: A read error may explain this, as a much larger clone is one base away. The V call is TRBV27, the J call TRBJ2-1, with 7 bases aligning to TRBD2. The CDR3 runs to 17 residues. Germline CDR1 MNHEY, CDR2 SMNVEV (reference sequence). After removal of 5 bases from V and 5 bases from J, the junction contained 15 bases not matched to a gene. In DNA form, the CDR3 reads TGTGCCAGCAGTCTCCTGAGGCTAGCGGCAAGGGACAATGAGCAGTTCTTC. Encoded protein: CASSLLRLAARDNEQFF.

This clonotype was seen a single time. The chain joins TRBV10-3 to TRBJ2-7, with a possible D match to TRBD1 (5 bases). In germline, CDR1 is ENHRY, CDR2 SYGVKD. CDR3 length: 15 amino acids. V was trimmed by 4 bases and J by 0 bases, leaving 13 bases between them. Written as DNA, the CDR3 is TGTGCCATCAGTGGAAAGGGGCCGAGCTCCTACGAGCAGTACTTC. The encoded protein is CAISGKGPSSYEQYF.

Ten or more counts support this clonotype. The chain employs TRBV19 and TRBJ2-2; D gene unclear. Trimming cost V 6 bases and J 0 bases, with 8 bases left between them. The CDR3 extends over 14 amino acids. Germline CDR1 and CDR2: LNHDA and SQIVND (reference sequence). The CDR3 region has the DNA TGTGCCAGTAGGGCCAGATCGAACACCGGGGAGCTGTTTTTT. Amino acids: CASRARSNTGELFF.

The J gene is TRBJ2-1, the V gene TRBV20-1; 10 bases map to TRBD2. Per the germline V gene, CDR1 is DFQATT and CDR2 is SNEGSKA (reference sequence). The ends lost 6 bases at V and 6 bases at J; junction bases unmatched: 5. The CDR3 totals 13 residues. DNA for the CDR3: TGCAGTGCCAGCGGGGGGGCAGGCAATGAGCAGTTCTTC. Its protein product is CSASGGAGNEQFF.

The V gene is TRBV11-1, the J gene TRBJ2-1; 9 nucleotides match TRBD2. The CDR3 sequence is 14 residues long. With V trimmed by 5 bases and J by 7 bases, 6 bases remained unmatched. Germline CDR1 SGHAT, CDR2 FQDESV (reference sequence). CDR3 in amino acids: CASSQGSGRNEQFF. In nucleotides, the CDR3 is TGTGCCAGCAGCCAAGGAAGCGGGAGGAATGAGCAGTTCTTC.

This clonotype was recorded many times. The DNA for the CDR3 is TGTGCCAGCAGCCCTGGGGCAGGGGGAAGTGAAAAACTGTTTTTT. Translated: CASSPGAGGSEKLFF. The chain is built from TRBV3-1 and TRBJ1-4, with TRBD1 identical over 7 bases. J lost 7 bases, V lost 4 bases, and 9 bases had no gene match. Per the germline V gene, CDR1 is LGHDT and CDR2 is YNNKEL (reference sequence). The CDR3 has 15 amino acids.